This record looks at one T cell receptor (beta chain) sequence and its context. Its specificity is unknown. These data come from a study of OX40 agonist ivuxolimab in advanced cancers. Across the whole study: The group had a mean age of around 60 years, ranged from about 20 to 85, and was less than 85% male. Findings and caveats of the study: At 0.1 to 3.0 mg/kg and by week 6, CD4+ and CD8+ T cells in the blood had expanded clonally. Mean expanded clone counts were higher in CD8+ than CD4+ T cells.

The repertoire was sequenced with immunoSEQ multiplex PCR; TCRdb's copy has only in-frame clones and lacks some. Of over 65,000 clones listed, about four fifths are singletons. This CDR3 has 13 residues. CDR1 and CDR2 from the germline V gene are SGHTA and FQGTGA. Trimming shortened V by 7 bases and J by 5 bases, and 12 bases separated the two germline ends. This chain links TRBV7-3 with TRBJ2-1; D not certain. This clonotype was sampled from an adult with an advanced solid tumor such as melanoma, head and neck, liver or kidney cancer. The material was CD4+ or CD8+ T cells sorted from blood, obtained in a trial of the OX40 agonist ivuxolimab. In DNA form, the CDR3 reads TGTGCCAGCACTCTAGGACCTAACAATGAGCAGTTCTTC. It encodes CASTLGPNNEQFF.